The 5 T cell receptor beta chains presented below share a single source sample, sequenced in a study of technical replicates of blood from a handful of donors. The assay was immunoSEQ multiplex PCR, and TCRdb's table has in-frame clones only and misses some. The sample carries under 110,000 clones, nearly 96% recorded once. Sequenced sample: T cells isolated from PBMCs. Receptors originate from a human donor in good health.

The chain couples TRBV19 to TRBJ1-2, with D hard to call. The CDR3 contains 13 residues. V was clipped by 3 bases and J by 8 bases, with 13 bases between them. Germline V gives CDR1 LNHDA, CDR2 SQIVND (reference sequence). The CDR3: CASSMSGPGGYTF. The CDR3 DNA reads TGTGCCAGTAGTATGAGTGGGCCTGGGGGCTACACCTTC.

On this clone itself: Sequence at one end of the junction differs from germline and may be a read error. The chain joins TRBV28 to TRBJ1-2, with TRBD1 as a possible D gene (5 bases). The CDR3 has 13 amino acids. From germline, CDR1 is MDHEN and CDR2 SYDVKM. The CDR3 nucleotides are TGTGCCAGCAGGTTATCGGGGGACTATGGCTACACCTTC. Its protein product is CASRLSGDYGYTF.

A note on this clone: Mismatch with germline at one junction end may stem from a read error. V is TRBV14 and J is TRBJ2-2, with D possibly being TRBD2 (5 bases). CDR1 is SGHDN and CDR2 is FVKESK in the germline V gene. The CDR3 extends over 16 amino acids. The CDR3 nucleotides read TGTGCCAGCACCCAACTAGAAATGGAGAACACCGGGGAGCTGTTTTTT. Its translation is CASTQLEMENTGELFF.

The rearrangement joins TRBV10-1 to TRBJ2-7; tentatively, D is TRBD2 (7 bases). CDR3 size: 16 residues. CDR1 and CDR2 (germline): WNHNN, SYGVQD (reference sequence). The V end was cut by 6 bases, the J end by 3 bases, with 21 bases between. CDR3 region: CASSPGEGRLYYEQYF. In DNA form, the CDR3 reads TGCGCCAGCAGCCCAGGGGAGGGCAGACTATACTACGAGCAGTACTTC.

Of note for this clone: Different DNA sequences within this sample yield the same CDR3. V usage is TRBV5-1 and J usage is TRBJ2-5; a weak D match, TRBD1 (5 bases). Trimming took off 0 bases at V and 5 bases at J, with 5 bases between the two ends. CDR1 is SGHRS, CDR2 YFSETQ, per germline. CDR3 length: 12 amino acids. The CDR3 nucleotides read TGCGCCAGCAGCTTGGCAGGGGAGACCCAGTACTTC. It translates to CASSLAGETQYF.